These 2 T cell receptor beta chains share one sample of origin, sequenced in a study of blood T cell repertoires in COVID-19. Sequencing was performed with immunoSEQ multiplex PCR; in TCRdb, only in-frame clones are kept and a portion is missing. The sample has about 130,000 clones; roughly 89% are singletons. The sample taken for sequencing was PBMCs or T cells enriched from blood (not recorded which). The receptors shown here come from a man aged 45-60 years who had recovered from COVID-19.

The V gene is TRBV19, the J gene TRBJ1-6; TRBD1 matches 9 bases. The CDR3 consists of 14 residues. The junction had 6 bases not matched to a gene; V was cut back by 7 bases and J by 8 bases. Germline CDR1 reads LNHDA; CDR2 reads SQIVND (reference sequence). The CDR3 spells CASTRDRADSPLHF. The CDR3 DNA sequence: TGTGCCAGTACCCGGGACAGGGCGGATTCACCCCTCCACTTT.

The rearrangement links TRBV4-1 to TRBJ1-5, with 8 bases fitting TRBD1. Germline V gives CDR1 MGHRA, CDR2 YSYEKL. V lost 1 base and J lost 3; bases outside the gene matches: 5. The CDR3 covers 16 residues. CDR3 region: CASSQGDRSYNQPQHF. As DNA, the CDR3 is TGCGCCAGCAGCCAAGGGGACAGGTCTTACAATCAGCCCCAGCATTTT.